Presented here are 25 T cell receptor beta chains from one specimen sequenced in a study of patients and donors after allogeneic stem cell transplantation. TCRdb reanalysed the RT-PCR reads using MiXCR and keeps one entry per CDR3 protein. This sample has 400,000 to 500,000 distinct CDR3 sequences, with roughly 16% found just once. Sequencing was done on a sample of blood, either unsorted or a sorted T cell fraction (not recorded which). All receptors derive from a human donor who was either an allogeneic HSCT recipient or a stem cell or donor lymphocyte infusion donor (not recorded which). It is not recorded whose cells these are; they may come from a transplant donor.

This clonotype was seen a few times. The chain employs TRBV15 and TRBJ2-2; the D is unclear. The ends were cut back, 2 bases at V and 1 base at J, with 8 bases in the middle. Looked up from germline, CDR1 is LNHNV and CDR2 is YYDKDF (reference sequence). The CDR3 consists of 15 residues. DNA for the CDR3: TGTGCCACCAGCAGACGATACAAGAACACCGGGGAGCTGTTTTTT. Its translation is CATSRRYKNTGELFF.

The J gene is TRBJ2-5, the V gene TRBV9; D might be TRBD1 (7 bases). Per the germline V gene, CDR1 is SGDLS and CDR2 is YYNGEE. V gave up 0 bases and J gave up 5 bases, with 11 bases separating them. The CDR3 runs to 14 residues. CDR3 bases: TGTGCCAGCAGCGTAGCCAGGGGGGTCGAGACCCAGTACTTC. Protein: CASSVARGVETQYF.

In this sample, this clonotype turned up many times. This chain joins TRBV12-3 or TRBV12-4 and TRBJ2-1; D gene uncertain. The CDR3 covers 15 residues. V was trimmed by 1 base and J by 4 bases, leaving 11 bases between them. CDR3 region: CASSLVSQKYNEQFF. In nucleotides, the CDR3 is TGTGCCAGCAGTTTAGTGTCACAGAAATACAATGAGCAGTTCTTC.

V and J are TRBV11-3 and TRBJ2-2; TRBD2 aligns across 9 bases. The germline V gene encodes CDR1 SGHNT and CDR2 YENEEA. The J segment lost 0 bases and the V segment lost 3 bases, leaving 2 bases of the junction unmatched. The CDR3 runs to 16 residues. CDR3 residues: CASSLGGRANTGELFF. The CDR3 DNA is TGTGCCAGCAGCTTGGGCGGGAGGGCGAACACCGGGGAGCTGTTTTTT.

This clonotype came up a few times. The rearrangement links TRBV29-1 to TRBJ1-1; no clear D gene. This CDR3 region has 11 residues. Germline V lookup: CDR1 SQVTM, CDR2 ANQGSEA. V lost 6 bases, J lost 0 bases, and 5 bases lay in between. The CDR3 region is CSVNLNTEAFF. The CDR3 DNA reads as TGCAGCGTCAACTTGAACACTGAAGCTTTCTTT. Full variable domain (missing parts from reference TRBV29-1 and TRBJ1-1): SAVISQKPSRDICQRGTSLTIQCQVDSQVTMMFWYRQQPGQSLTLIATANQGSEATYESGFVIDKFPISRPNLTFSTLTVSNMSPEDSSIYLCSVNLNTEAFFGQGTRLTVV.

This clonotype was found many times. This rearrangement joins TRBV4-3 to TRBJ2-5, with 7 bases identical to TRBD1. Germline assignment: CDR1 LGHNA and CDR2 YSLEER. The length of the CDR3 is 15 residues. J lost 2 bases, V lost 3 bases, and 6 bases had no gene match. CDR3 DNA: TGCGCCAGCAGCCAGGGGGCCAGGGGGCAAGAGACCCAGTACTTC. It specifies CASSQGARGQETQYF.

CDR3 DNA sequence: TGTGCCAGCAGTGACTATGACAGGGTAGCCTACGAGCAGTACTTC. Translation gives CASSDYDRVAYEQYF. This rearrangement joins TRBV27 to TRBJ2-7, with TRBD1 identical over 7 bases. This CDR3 has 15 residues. Germline CDR1 and CDR2: MNHEY and SMNVEV (reference sequence). With V trimmed by 5 bases and J by 2 bases, 9 bases remained unmatched.

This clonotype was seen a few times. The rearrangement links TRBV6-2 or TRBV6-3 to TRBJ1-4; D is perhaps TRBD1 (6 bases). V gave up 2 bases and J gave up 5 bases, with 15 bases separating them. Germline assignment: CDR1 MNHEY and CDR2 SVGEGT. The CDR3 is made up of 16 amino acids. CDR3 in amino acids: CASSYVKQGRNEKLFF. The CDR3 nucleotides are TGTGCCAGCAGTTACGTGAAACAGGGCCGAAATGAAAAACTGTTTTTT.

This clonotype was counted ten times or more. The CDR3 coding sequence is TGTGCCAGCAGTCCCCGGACTTTCTCTGGGGCCAACGTCCTGACTTTC. It encodes CASSPRTFSGANVLTF. V gene TRBV6-2 or TRBV6-3 combines with J gene TRBJ2-6; D perhaps matches TRBD2 (5 bases). CDR1 MNHEY and CDR2 SVGEGT come from the germline V gene. Between the trimmed V and J ends, which lost 5 bases and 0 bases, there was a span of 11 bases. The CDR3 length is 16 residues.

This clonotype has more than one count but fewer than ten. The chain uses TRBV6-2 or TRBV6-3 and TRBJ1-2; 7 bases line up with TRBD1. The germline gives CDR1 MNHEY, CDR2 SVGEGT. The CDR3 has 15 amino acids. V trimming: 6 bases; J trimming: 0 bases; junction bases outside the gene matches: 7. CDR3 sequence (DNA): TGTGCCAGCAGAGTAACCGGGACAGCTAACTATGGCTACACCTTC. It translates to CASRVTGTANYGYTF.

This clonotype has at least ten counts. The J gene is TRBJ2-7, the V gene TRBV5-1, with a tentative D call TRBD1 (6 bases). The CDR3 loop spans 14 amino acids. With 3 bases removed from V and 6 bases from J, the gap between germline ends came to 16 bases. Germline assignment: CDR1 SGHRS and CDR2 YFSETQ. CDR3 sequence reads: CASSSSTGPREQYF. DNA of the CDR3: TGCGCCAGCAGCTCTTCGACAGGTCCCCGCGAGCAGTACTTC.

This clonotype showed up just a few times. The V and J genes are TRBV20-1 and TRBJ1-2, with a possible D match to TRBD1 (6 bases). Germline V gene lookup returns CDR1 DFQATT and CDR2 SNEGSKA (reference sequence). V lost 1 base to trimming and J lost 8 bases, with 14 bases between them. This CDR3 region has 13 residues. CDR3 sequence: CSARVVQGHGYTF. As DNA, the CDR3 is TGCAGTGCTAGAGTGGTACAGGGTCACGGCTACACCTTC.

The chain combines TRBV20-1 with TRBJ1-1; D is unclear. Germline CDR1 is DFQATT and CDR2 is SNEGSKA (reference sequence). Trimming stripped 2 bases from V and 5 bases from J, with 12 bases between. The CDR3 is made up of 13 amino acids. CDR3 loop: CSARPDWGTEAFF. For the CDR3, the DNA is TGCAGTGCTAGACCAGACTGGGGAACTGAAGCTTTCTTT.

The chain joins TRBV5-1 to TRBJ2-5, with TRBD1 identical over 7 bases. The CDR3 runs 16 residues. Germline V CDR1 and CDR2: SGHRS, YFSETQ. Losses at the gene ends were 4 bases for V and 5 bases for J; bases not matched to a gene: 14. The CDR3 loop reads CASSVPPGQTGETQYF. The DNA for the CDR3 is TGCGCCAGCAGCGTACCCCCGGGACAGACTGGGGAGACCCAGTACTTC.

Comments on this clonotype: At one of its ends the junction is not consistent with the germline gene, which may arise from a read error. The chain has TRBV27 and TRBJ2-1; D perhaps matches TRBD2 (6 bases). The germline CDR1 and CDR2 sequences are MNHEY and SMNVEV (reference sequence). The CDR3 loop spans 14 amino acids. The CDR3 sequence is CASSSASAYNEQFF. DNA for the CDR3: TGTGCCAGCAGTTCGGCTAGCGCCTATAATGAGCAGTTCTTC.

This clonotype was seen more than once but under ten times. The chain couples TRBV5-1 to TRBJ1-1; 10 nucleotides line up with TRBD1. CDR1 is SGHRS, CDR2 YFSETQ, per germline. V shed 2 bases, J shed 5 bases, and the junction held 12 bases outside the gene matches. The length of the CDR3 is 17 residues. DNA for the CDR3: TGCGCCAGCAGCTTACGACAGGGGGCCCCAGGTGGAACTGAAGCTTTCTTT. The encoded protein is CASSLRQGAPGGTEAFF. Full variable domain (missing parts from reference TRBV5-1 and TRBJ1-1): KAGVTQTPRYLIKTRGQQVTLSCSPISGHRSVSWYQQTPGQGLQFLFEYFSETQRNKGNFPGRFSGRQFSNSRSEMNVSTLELGDSALYLCASSLRQGAPGGTEAFFGQGTRLTVV.

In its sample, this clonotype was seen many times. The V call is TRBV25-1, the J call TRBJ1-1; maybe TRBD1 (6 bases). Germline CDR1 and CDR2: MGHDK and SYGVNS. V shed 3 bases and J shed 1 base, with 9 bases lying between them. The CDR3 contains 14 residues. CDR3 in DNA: TGTGCCAGCAGTGACGGACAGACGAACACTGAAGCTTTCTTT. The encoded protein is CASSDGQTNTEAFF.

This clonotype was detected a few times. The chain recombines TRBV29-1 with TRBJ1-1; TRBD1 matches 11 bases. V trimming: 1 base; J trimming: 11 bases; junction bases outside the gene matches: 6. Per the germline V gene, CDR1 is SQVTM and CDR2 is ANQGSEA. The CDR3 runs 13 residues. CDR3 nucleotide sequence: TGCAGCGTTGAAGGGACAGGGGGCAGGAAGGCTTTCTTT. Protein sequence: CSVEGTGGRKAFF.

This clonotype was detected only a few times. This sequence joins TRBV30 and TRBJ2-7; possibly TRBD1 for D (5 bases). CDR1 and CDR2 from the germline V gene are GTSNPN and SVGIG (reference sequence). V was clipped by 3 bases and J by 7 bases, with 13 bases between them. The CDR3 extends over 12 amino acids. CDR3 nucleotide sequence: TGTGCCTGGAGCAGGGATCACCTGGAGCAGTACTTC. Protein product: CAWSRDHLEQYF.

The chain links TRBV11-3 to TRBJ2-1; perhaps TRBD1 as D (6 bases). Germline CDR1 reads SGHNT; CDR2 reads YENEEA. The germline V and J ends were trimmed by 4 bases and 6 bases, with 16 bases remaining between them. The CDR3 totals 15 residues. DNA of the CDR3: TGTGCCAGCAGCTGGAAGAATACAGGGAGCAATGAGCAGTTCTTC. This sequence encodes CASSWKNTGSNEQFF.

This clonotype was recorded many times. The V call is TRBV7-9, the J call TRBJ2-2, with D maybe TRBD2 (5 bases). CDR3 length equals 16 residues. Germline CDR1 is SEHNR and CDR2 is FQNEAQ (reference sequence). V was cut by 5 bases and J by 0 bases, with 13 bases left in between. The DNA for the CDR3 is TGTGCCAGCAGCCGGCGGGCCGGATCGAACACCGGGGAGCTGTTTTTT. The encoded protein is CASSRRAGSNTGELFF.

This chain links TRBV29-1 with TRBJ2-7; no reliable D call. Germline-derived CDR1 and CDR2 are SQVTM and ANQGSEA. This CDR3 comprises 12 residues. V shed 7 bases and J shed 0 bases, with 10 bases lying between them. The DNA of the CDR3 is TGCAGCGCCCTTGAAAGCTCCTACGAGCAGTACTTC. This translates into CSALESSYEQYF.

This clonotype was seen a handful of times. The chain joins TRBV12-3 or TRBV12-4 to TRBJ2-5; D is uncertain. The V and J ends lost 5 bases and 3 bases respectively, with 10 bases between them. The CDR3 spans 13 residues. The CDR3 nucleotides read TGTGCCAGCAGTCGCACCAATAAAGAGACCCAGTACTTC. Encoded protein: CASSRTNKETQYF.

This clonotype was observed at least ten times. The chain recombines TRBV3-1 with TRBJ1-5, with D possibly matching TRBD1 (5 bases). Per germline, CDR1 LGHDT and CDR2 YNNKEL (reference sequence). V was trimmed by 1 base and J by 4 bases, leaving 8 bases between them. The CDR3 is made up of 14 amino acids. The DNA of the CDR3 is TGTGCCAGCAGCCAAGGGACACTTAATCAGCCCCAGCATTTT. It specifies CASSQGTLNQPQHF. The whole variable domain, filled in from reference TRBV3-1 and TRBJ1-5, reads DTAVSQTPKYLVTQMGNDKSIKCEQNLGHDTMYWYKQDSKKFLKIMFSYNNKELIINETVPNRFSPKSPDKAHLNLHINSLELGDSAVYFCASSQGTLNQPQHFGDGTRLSIL.

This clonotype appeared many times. This chain's CDR3 is CASSPPRGGRWAYEQYF. In DNA, the CDR3 is TGTGCCAGCAGTCCCCCTAGGGGCGGGAGGTGGGCCTACGAGCAGTACTTC. This chain joins TRBV12-3 or TRBV12-4 and TRBJ2-7, with 8 nucleotides matching TRBD2. CDR3 length: 17 amino acids. V trimming: 5 bases; J trimming: 2 bases; junction bases outside the gene matches: 14.